This is a list of T cell receptor beta chains from one sample in a study of neurological immune-mediated disorders. MiXCR, applied by TCRdb to the 5' RACE reads, yields one record per CDR3 protein. The repertoire consists of around 46,000 distinct CDR3 sequences, with about 25% occurring once and the leading ten covering more than 20%. Sequencing used PBMCs. These receptors were obtained from a woman in her 70s in good health. The CDR3 runs from the conserved cysteine through the conserved F or W. The order of the fields is CDR3 protein, CDR3 DNA, V gene, D gene, J gene, clone size. A D gene is named only where the DNA matches it firmly. The size field is filled for only some rows; it gives once, few, many or a size class.

CDR3 protein: CASSFSGLAGEESYEQYF
CDR3 DNA: TGTGCCAGCAGCTTTTCCGGACTAGCGGGAGAGGAGTCCTACGAGCAGTACTTC
V gene: TRBV7-2
D gene: TRBD2
J gene: TRBJ2-7
clone size: many

CDR3 protein: CASSLAAPWTGELFF
CDR3 DNA: TGTGCCAGCAGCTTAGCGGCCCCCTGGACCGGGGAGCTGTTTTTT
V gene: TRBV7-2
D gene: -
J gene: TRBJ2-2
clone size: many

CDR3 protein: CASSPVGQTDTQYF
CDR3 DNA: TGTGCCAGCAGCCCAGTAGGACAGACAGATACGCAGTATTTT
V gene: TRBV5-5
D gene: -
J gene: TRBJ2-3
clone size: many

CDR3 protein: CASSQSLSESGELFF
CDR3 DNA: TGCGCCAGCAGCCAAAGTCTTAGCGAATCCGGGGAGCTGTTTTTT
V gene: TRBV4-3
D gene: -
J gene: TRBJ2-2
clone size: many

CDR3 protein: CASMPGTTYEQYF
CDR3 DNA: TGTGCCAGCATGCCAGGGACCACCTACGAGCAGTACTTC
V gene: TRBV12-3/TRBV12-4
D gene: -
J gene: TRBJ2-7
clone size: -

CDR3 protein: CSARGQGALSHNEQFF
CDR3 DNA: TGCAGTGCTAGGGGACAGGGGGCCCTATCTCACAATGAGCAGTTCTTC
V gene: TRBV20-1
D gene: TRBD1
J gene: TRBJ2-1
clone size: many

CDR3 protein: CASSARPAGGEQYF
CDR3 DNA: TGTGCCAGCAGTGCCCGCCCGGCGGGGGGGGAGCAGTACTTC
V gene: TRBV6-1
D gene: TRBD2
J gene: TRBJ2-7
clone size: -

CDR3 protein: CASSLQGPGEQYF
CDR3 DNA: TGCGCCAGCAGCTTACAGGGACCGGGCGAGCAGTACTTC
V gene: TRBV5-1
D gene: -
J gene: TRBJ2-7
clone size: many

CDR3 protein: CASSYPADQETQYF
CDR3 DNA: TGTGCCAGCAGTTACCCAGCGGATCAAGAGACCCAGTACTTC
V gene: TRBV6-6
D gene: -
J gene: TRBJ2-5
clone size: many

CDR3 protein: CSAREPQGNQPQHF
CDR3 DNA: TGCAGTGCTAGAGAACCACAGGGTAATCAGCCCCAGCATTTT
V gene: TRBV20-1
D gene: -
J gene: TRBJ1-5
clone size: many

CDR3 protein: CASSLGQGGNLFF
CDR3 DNA: TGCGCCAGCAGCTTGGGACAGGGAGGCAACCTGTTTTTT
V gene: TRBV5-1
D gene: TRBD1
J gene: TRBJ1-4
clone size: many

CDR3 protein: CSVEWGASGRADTQYF
CDR3 DNA: TGCAGCGTTGAATGGGGGGCTAGCGGGAGGGCAGATACGCAGTATTTT
V gene: TRBV29-1
D gene: TRBD2
J gene: TRBJ2-3
clone size: many

CDR3 protein: CASSPDEVEAFF
CDR3 DNA: TGTGCCAGCTCCCCGGACGAGGTAGAAGCTTTCTTT
V gene: TRBV18
D gene: -
J gene: TRBJ1-1
clone size: many

CDR3 protein: CAISESQENTEAFF
CDR3 DNA: TGTGCCATCAGTGAAAGCCAGGAGAACACTGAAGCTTTCTTT
V gene: TRBV10-3
D gene: -
J gene: TRBJ1-1
clone size: many

CDR3 protein: CASSYRSSYEQYF
CDR3 DNA: TGTGCCAGCAGCTACAGGAGCTCCTACGAGCAGTACTTC
V gene: TRBV7-2
D gene: -
J gene: TRBJ2-7
clone size: many

CDR3 protein: CASSSDSQMPQHF
CDR3 DNA: TGTGCCAGCAGTTCAGACAGCCAGATGCCCCAGCATTTT
V gene: TRBV6-2/TRBV6-3
D gene: -
J gene: TRBJ1-5
clone size: many

CDR3 protein: CASSQQGGWEQYF
CDR3 DNA: TGCGCCAGCAGCCAACAGGGCGGTTGGGAGCAGTACTTC
V gene: TRBV4-1
D gene: -
J gene: TRBJ2-7
clone size: medium-sized

CDR3 protein: CASSYVYPTHYNEQFF
CDR3 DNA: TGTGCCAGCAGTTACGTCTACCCAACACACTACAATGAGCAGTTCTTC
V gene: TRBV6-6
D gene: -
J gene: TRBJ2-1
clone size: many

CDR3 protein: CASSRAGMSSYNEQFF
CDR3 DNA: TGCGCCAGCAGCCGAGCAGGGATGAGCTCCTACAATGAGCAGTTCTTC
V gene: TRBV5-1
D gene: -
J gene: TRBJ2-1
clone size: many

CDR3 protein: CSVDDRGDEQFF
CDR3 DNA: TGCAGCGTAGATGACAGGGGGGATGAGCAGTTCTTC
V gene: TRBV29-1
D gene: TRBD1
J gene: TRBJ2-1
clone size: medium-sized

CDR3 protein: CAISEPGHNTEAFF
CDR3 DNA: TGTGCCATCAGTGAACCGGGACACAACACTGAAGCTTTCTTT
V gene: TRBV10-3
D gene: -
J gene: TRBJ1-1
clone size: many

CDR3 protein: CASSLTRQGEQYF
CDR3 DNA: TGTGCCAGCAGCCTAACACGACAGGGAGAGCAGTATTTT
V gene: TRBV3-1
D gene: TRBD1
J gene: TRBJ2-3
clone size: many

CDR3 protein: CSARETANSPLHF
CDR3 DNA: TGCAGTGCTAGAGAAACAGCTAATTCACCCCTCCACTTT
V gene: TRBV20-1
D gene: -
J gene: TRBJ1-6
clone size: many

CDR3 protein: CASSLRDRVNEQYF
CDR3 DNA: TGTGCCAGCAGCCTCCGGGACAGGGTCAACGAGCAGTACTTC
V gene: TRBV2
D gene: TRBD1
J gene: TRBJ2-7
clone size: -

CDR3 protein: CASSLRLAGANEQFF
CDR3 DNA: TGTGCCAGCAGTTTAAGGCTAGCGGGGGCCAATGAGCAGTTCTTC
V gene: TRBV12-3/TRBV12-4
D gene: TRBD2
J gene: TRBJ2-1
clone size: -

CDR3 protein: CASSPLLEGPTPNKSSYNSPLHF
CDR3 DNA: TGTGCCAGCAGCCCTCTACTCGAAGGCCCAACACCTAATAAAAGCTCCTATAATTCACCCCTCCACTTT
V gene: TRBV7-9
D gene: -
J gene: TRBJ1-6
clone size: many

CDR3 protein: CASSLERGDYNEQFF
CDR3 DNA: TGCGCCAGCAGCCTCGAGCGGGGGGACTACAATGAGCAGTTCTTC
V gene: TRBV5-1
D gene: TRBD2
J gene: TRBJ2-1
clone size: once

CDR3 protein: CASSYLFSSGRAYEQYF
CDR3 DNA: TGTGCCAGCAGTTACCTGTTCTCTTCGGGCAGAGCCTACGAGCAGTACTTC
V gene: TRBV6-5
D gene: -
J gene: TRBJ2-7
clone size: many

CDR3 protein: CASSLDRGDTEAFF
CDR3 DNA: TGTGCCAGCAGCCTTGACAGGGGGGACACTGAAGCTTTCTTT
V gene: TRBV7-8
D gene: TRBD1
J gene: TRBJ1-1
clone size: many

CDR3 protein: CASTTGTGWTGELFF
CDR3 DNA: TGTGCCAGTACAACCGGGACAGGGTGGACCGGGGAGCTGTTTTTT
V gene: TRBV19
D gene: TRBD1
J gene: TRBJ2-2
clone size: -

CDR3 protein: CASSLGGVNYNEQFF
CDR3 DNA: TGCGCCAGCAGCTTGGGGGGGGTGAACTACAATGAGCAGTTCTTC
V gene: TRBV5-1
D gene: -
J gene: TRBJ2-1
clone size: many

CDR3 protein: CSARDQGGTAYEQYF
CDR3 DNA: TGCAGTGCTAGAGATCAAGGAGGGACCGCCTACGAGCAGTACTTC
V gene: TRBV20-1
D gene: -
J gene: TRBJ2-7
clone size: once

CDR3 protein: CASSQDGGRNIQYF
CDR3 DNA: TGCGCCAGCAGCCAAGACGGGGGGAGAAACATTCAGTACTTC
V gene: TRBV4-1
D gene: TRBD2
J gene: TRBJ2-4
clone size: many

CDR3 protein: CASSLGGWASNYGYTF
CDR3 DNA: TGTGCCAGCAGCTTAGGTGGTTGGGCCAGTAACTATGGCTACACCTTC
V gene: TRBV7-2
D gene: -
J gene: TRBJ1-2
clone size: many

CDR3 protein: CASSSAGGQGSKQYF
CDR3 DNA: TGTGCCAGCAGCTCCGCCGGGGGACAGGGGAGTAAGCAGTACTTC
V gene: TRBV7-2
D gene: TRBD1
J gene: TRBJ2-7
clone size: many

CDR3 protein: CASSPAWDSARLSGGYTF
CDR3 DNA: TGTGCCAGCAGCCCCGCATGGGACTCGGCCAGGTTATCGGGTGGCTACACCTTC
V gene: TRBV7-4
D gene: -
J gene: TRBJ1-2
clone size: many

CDR3 protein: CSAQGAGGANVLTF
CDR3 DNA: TGCAGTGCTCAGGGGGCTGGTGGGGCCAACGTCCTGACTTTC
V gene: TRBV20-1
D gene: TRBD1
J gene: TRBJ2-6
clone size: many

CDR3 protein: CSVVVGGDSGANVLTF
CDR3 DNA: TGCAGCGTTGTTGTCGGGGGGGACTCTGGGGCCAACGTCCTGACTTTC
V gene: TRBV29-1
D gene: TRBD2
J gene: TRBJ2-6
clone size: many

CDR3 protein: CATRRDWDEQYF
CDR3 DNA: TGTGCCACCAGAAGAGACTGGGACGAACAGTACTTT
V gene: TRBV15
D gene: -
J gene: TRBJ2-7
clone size: -

CDR3 protein: CASSSGGSTDTQYF
CDR3 DNA: TGCGCCAGCAGCTCCGGGGGGAGCACAGATACGCAGTATTTT
V gene: TRBV5-1
D gene: TRBD2
J gene: TRBJ2-3
clone size: many

CDR3 protein: CASSDVSFGPQPQHF
CDR3 DNA: TGTGCCAGCAGTGACGTCAGTTTTGGGCCTCAGCCCCAGCATTTT
V gene: TRBV2
D gene: -
J gene: TRBJ1-5
clone size: many

CDR3 protein: CATSRDYSGTGYNEQFF
CDR3 DNA: TGTGCCACCAGCAGAGATTACTCCGGGACAGGTTACAATGAGCAGTTCTTC
V gene: TRBV15
D gene: TRBD1
J gene: TRBJ2-1
clone size: -

CDR3 protein: CASSLALAGKIF
CDR3 DNA: TGTGCCAGCAGCTTAGCTTTGGCAGGAAAGATTTTT
V gene: TRBV7-8
D gene: -
J gene: TRBJ1-4
clone size: many

CDR3 protein: CASSPGQAEGETQYF
CDR3 DNA: TGTGCCAGCAGCCCTGGACAGGCTGAGGGAGAGACCCAGTACTTC
V gene: TRBV2
D gene: TRBD1
J gene: TRBJ2-5
clone size: -

CDR3 protein: CASSLSPANYGYTF
CDR3 DNA: TGTGCCAGCAGCTTGTCGCCAGCTAACTATGGCTACACCTTC
V gene: TRBV5-5
D gene: -
J gene: TRBJ1-2
clone size: many

CDR3 protein: CASSFATDTQYF
CDR3 DNA: TGCGCCAGCAGCTTCGCGACAGATACGCAGTATTTT
V gene: TRBV5-1
D gene: -
J gene: TRBJ2-3
clone size: many

CDR3 protein: CASSPQAGTTYEQYF
CDR3 DNA: TGTGCCAGCAGCCCACAAGCGGGTACCACCTACGAGCAGTACTTC
V gene: TRBV7-9
D gene: -
J gene: TRBJ2-7
clone size: many

CDR3 protein: CASRKTGPSTDTQYF
CDR3 DNA: TGTGCCAGCAGGAAGACAGGGCCGAGCACAGATACGCAGTATTTT
V gene: TRBV7-2
D gene: TRBD1
J gene: TRBJ2-3
clone size: many

CDR3 protein: CASSPQRDGETQYF
CDR3 DNA: TGTGCCAGCAGCCCGCAGCGGGACGGGGAGACCCAGTACTTC
V gene: TRBV3-1
D gene: TRBD2
J gene: TRBJ2-5
clone size: many

CDR3 protein: CASTPSGLAVNEQYF
CDR3 DNA: TGTGCCAGCACCCCCTCGGGACTAGCGGTCAACGAGCAGTACTTC
V gene: TRBV28
D gene: TRBD2
J gene: TRBJ2-7
clone size: many

CDR3 protein: CASRRTGGFEQYF
CDR3 DNA: TGTGCCAGCAGACGGACAGGGGGGTTCGAGCAGTACTTC
V gene: TRBV12-3/TRBV12-4
D gene: TRBD1
J gene: TRBJ2-7
clone size: many